One and the same sample provided the 19 T cell receptor beta chains below, sequenced in a study of early T cells in non-severe SARS-CoV-2 infection (dated by TCRdb to the early 2020s). Library preparation used 5' RACE. TCRdb names NextSeq 500 as the instrument used. TCRdb reprocessing: public reads trimmed at Q25 with fastp, clones called with MiXCR, in-frame beta chains kept. Every CDR3 protein is listed once, alongside the most common genes and DNA of its rows. Recorded for this sample are around 83,000 distinct CDR3 sequences; approximately 12% of them occurred a single time. Roughly 4.5% of the sample is taken by the ten largest. The source was whole blood, collected at baseline. The receptors were gathered from an adult who was a healthcare worker with PCR-confirmed SARS-CoV-2 infection or an uninfected control (not recorded which).

The chain links TRBV5-6 to TRBJ1-5; D is unresolved. There are 12 residues in the CDR3. The V gene's germline CDR1 is SGHDT and CDR2 YYEEEE. Trimming removed 3 bases at V and 7 bases at J, with 8 bases between. CDR3 DNA: TGTGCCAGCAGCTACCATTCCCAGCCCCAGCATTTT. Translation gives CASSYHSQPQHF.

J is TRBJ2-1 and V is TRBV19, with D uncertain. The CDR3 is 14 residues long. CDR1 is LNHDA, CDR2 SQIVND, per germline (reference sequence). V lost 7 bases and J 0 bases, leaving 10 bases between the germline ends. DNA for the CDR3: TGTGCCAGTAAGGCGGACCCCTCCTACAATGAGCAGTTCTTC. Amino acids: CASKADPSYNEQFF.

This clonotype has just a few counts. The rearrangement links TRBV28 to TRBJ2-5; 9 nucleotides agree with TRBD2. The CDR3 is 17 amino acids. With V trimmed by 1 base and J by 5 bases, 11 bases remained unmatched. Germline values: CDR1 MDHEN, CDR2 SYDVKM. CDR3 loop: CASSLYPAGGPGETQYF. The CDR3 DNA is TGTGCCAGCAGTTTATACCCGGCGGGGGGGCCGGGTGAGACCCAGTACTTC. The full variable domain, rest sourced from reference TRBV28 and TRBJ2-5, is DVKVTQSSRYLVKRTGEKVFLECVQDMDHENMFWYRQDPGLGLRLIYFSYDVKMKEKGDIPEGYSVSREKKERFSLILESASTNQTSMYLCASSLYPAGGPGETQYFGPGTRLLVL.

In this sample, this clonotype turned up many times. The J gene is TRBJ1-1, the V gene TRBV12-3 or TRBV12-4; 12 bases map to TRBD1. CDR3 length: 16 residues. J was trimmed by 4 bases and V by 6 bases; bases with no gene match: 9. CDR3 DNA: TGTGCCAGCAGCCCCGGGACAGGGGGCGCGGTCACTGAAGCTTTCTTT. Its translation is CASSPGTGGAVTEAFF.

The V call is TRBV7-3, the J call TRBJ1-4; D gene unclear. The CDR3 is 13 residues long. The germline V gene has CDR1 SGHTA and CDR2 FQGTGA. Trimming shortened V by 4 bases and J by 2 bases, and 5 bases separated the two germline ends. CDR3 in amino acids: CASSSGTNEKLFF. In DNA form, the CDR3 reads TGTGCCAGCAGCTCGGGCACTAATGAAAAACTGTTTTTT.

This clonotype was detected many times. This rearrangement joins TRBV28 to TRBJ2-7; D assignment may be TRBD1 or TRBD2 (5 bases each). CDR1 and CDR2 from the germline V gene are MDHEN and SYDVKM. Trimming removed 6 bases at V and 2 bases at J, with 14 bases between. The length of the CDR3 is 14 residues. CDR3 nucleotides: TGTGCCAGCAGCCTCCGAGGGGAGACCTACGAGCAGTACTTC. Translating it yields CASSLRGETYEQYF.

This clonotype was picked up many times. This chain connects TRBV7-8 to TRBJ2-5; possible D gene TRBD1, 6 bases. The germline V gene encodes CDR1 SGHVS and CDR2 FQNEAQ. Trimming removed 3 bases at V and 5 bases at J, with 10 bases between. The CDR3 runs 13 residues. The CDR3 nucleotides are TGTGCCAGCAGCTTCAGGGGCCGCGAGACCCAGTACTTC. Translation gives CASSFRGRETQYF. The whole variable domain, filled in from reference TRBV7-8 and TRBJ2-5, reads GAGVSQSPRYKVAKRGQDVALRCDPISGHVSLFWYQQALGQGPEFLTYFQNEAQLDKSGLPSDRFFAERPEGSVSTLKIQRTQQEDSAVYLCASSFRGRETQYFGPGTRLLVL.

With regard to this clonotype: An end of the junction does not agree with germline; a read error may underlie this. V and J are TRBV7-7 and TRBJ2-5; 10 bases align to TRBD1. CDR1 is SSHAT, CDR2 FNYEAQ, per germline (reference sequence). This CDR3 has 14 amino acids. DNA of the CDR3: TGTGCTAGCAGCTTAGAGACAGGGGGCAAGTCCCAGTACTTC. It encodes CASSLETGGKSQYF.

This chain connects TRBV12-5 to TRBJ1-2; no clear D gene. Germline V gene lookup returns CDR1 LGHNT and CDR2 FRNRAP. The germline V and J ends were trimmed by 6 bases and 1 base, with 6 bases remaining between them. The CDR3 spans 12 residues. CDR3 in amino acids: CASGMNNYGYTF. The CDR3, as DNA: TGTGCTAGTGGGATGAATAACTATGGCTACACCTTC.

In its sample, this clonotype was seen many times. The V call is TRBV2, the J call TRBJ1-1; no clear D gene. The CDR3 loop spans 14 amino acids. The V end lost 6 bases, the J end lost 3 bases, and 14 bases lay between the germline ends. CDR1 and CDR2 (germline): SNHLY, FYNNEI. DNA for the CDR3: TGTGCCAGCAGATCCCGGGTTTTGTACACTGAAGCTTTCTTT. Protein sequence: CASRSRVLYTEAFF.

This chain links TRBV20-1 with TRBJ2-7; 7 nucleotides agree with TRBD1. After removal of 5 bases from V and 3 bases from J, the junction contained 7 bases not matched to a gene. Germline assignment: CDR1 DFQATT and CDR2 SNEGSKA (reference sequence). This CDR3 comprises 13 residues. CDR3 bases: TGCAGTGCTGCAAACCGGGACAGCTACGAGCAGTACTTC. Its protein is CSAANRDSYEQYF.

This clonotype showed up just a few times. The chain couples TRBV19 to TRBJ2-5, with D unresolved. V was pared by 5 bases and J by 5 bases, with 9 bases between. Germline values: CDR1 LNHDA, CDR2 SQIVND (reference sequence). This CDR3 is 12 amino acids long. This CDR3 is CASSEARETQYF. Written as DNA, the CDR3 is TGTGCCAGTAGTGAGGCGCGGGAGACCCAGTACTTC.

The chain links TRBV3-1 to TRBJ2-5, with 11 bases matching TRBD2. CDR1 LGHDT and CDR2 YNNKEL come from the germline V gene (reference sequence). This CDR3 is 15 amino acids long. J gave up 2 bases and V 7 bases, and 6 bases lay outside the gene matches. The CDR3 sequence is CASTSVAGGQETQYF. The CDR3 bases are TGTGCCAGCACCTCTGTAGCGGGAGGGCAAGAGACCCAGTACTTC.

The chain employs TRBV19 and TRBJ1-2; the match to TRBD1 covers 9 bases. V shed 5 bases, J shed 6 bases, and the junction held 7 bases outside the gene matches. The germline gives CDR1 LNHDA, CDR2 SQIVND (reference sequence). The CDR3 has 14 amino acids. The CDR3 nucleotides read TGTGCCAGTAGTTACCTAGGACAGGGGAATGGCTACACCTTC. It specifies CASSYLGQGNGYTF.

This chain links TRBV20-1 with TRBJ2-2; D unresolved. V dropped 4 bases and J dropped 8 bases, with 14 bases sitting between them. Germline CDR1 reads DFQATT; CDR2 reads SNEGSKA (reference sequence). This CDR3 has 13 residues. This CDR3 is CSATQTGRGELFF. CDR3 sequence (DNA): TGCAGTGCTACCCAAACTGGGCGGGGGGAGCTGTTTTTT.

Many counts were recorded for this clonotype. The chain has TRBV5-1 and TRBJ2-6; D is uncertain. The CDR3 runs 16 residues. Germline assignment: CDR1 SGHRS and CDR2 YFSETQ. The V gene lost 0 bases and the J gene lost 3 bases, with 10 bases spanning the gap. CDR3 protein: CASSLAGGRGANVLTF. The CDR3 DNA reads as TGCGCCAGCAGCTTGGCCGGTGGACGTGGGGCCAACGTCCTGACTTTC.

This clonotype appeared a few times. This chain links TRBV6-6 with TRBJ2-2; 9 bases are a match to TRBD2. The CDR3 spans 16 residues. Germline assignment: CDR1 MNHNY and CDR2 SVGAGI (reference sequence). Germline trimming cut 6 bases from V and 1 base from J; bases unmatched to any gene: 6. The CDR3 DNA sequence: TGTGCCAGCAGCCGACGACTAGCGGAGAACACCGGGGAGCTGTTTTTT. It is translated as CASSRRLAENTGELFF.

The chain combines TRBV19 with TRBJ2-7, with D possibly TRBD2 on 6 matching bases. The V gene lost 3 bases and the J gene lost 1 base, with 7 bases spanning the gap. The CDR3 covers 13 residues. The germline V gene encodes CDR1 LNHDA and CDR2 SQIVND (reference sequence). CDR3 bases: TGTGCCAGTAGTATCGGGGGTTCCTACGAGCAGTACTTC. Residues: CASSIGGSYEQYF.

The rearrangement uses TRBV6-6 and TRBJ2-1, with TRBD2 as a possible D gene (6 bases). Germline loops: CDR1 MNHNY, CDR2 SVGAGI (reference sequence). The CDR3 is 15 residues long. The V end was cut by 2 bases, the J end by 4 bases, with 12 bases between. The DNA of the CDR3 is TGTGCCAGCAGTTACGACGGGGGTACTTACAATGAGCAGTTCTTC. This encodes CASSYDGGTYNEQFF.